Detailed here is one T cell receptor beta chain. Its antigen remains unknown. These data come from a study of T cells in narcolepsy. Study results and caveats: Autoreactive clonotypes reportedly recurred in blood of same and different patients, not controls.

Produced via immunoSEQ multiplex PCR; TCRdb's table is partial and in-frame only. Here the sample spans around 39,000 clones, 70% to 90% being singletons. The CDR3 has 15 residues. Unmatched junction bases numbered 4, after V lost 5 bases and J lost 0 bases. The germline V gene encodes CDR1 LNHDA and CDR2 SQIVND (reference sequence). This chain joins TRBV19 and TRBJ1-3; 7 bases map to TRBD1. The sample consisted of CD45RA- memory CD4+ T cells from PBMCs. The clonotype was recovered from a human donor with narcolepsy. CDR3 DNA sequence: TGTGCCAGTAGTTTTGACAGGGCCTCTGGAAACACCATATATTTT. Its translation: CASSFDRASGNTIYF.